This T cell receptor beta chain was identified during a study of T cell repertoires in cytomegalovirus infection. Trimming shortened V by 2 bases and J by 1 base, and 6 bases separated the two germline ends. The CDR3 contains 13 residues. Germline V gene data show CDR1 as SGHTA and CDR2 as FQGTGA. One entry per CDR3 protein results from TCRdb running MiXCR on the reads. Here the sample spans 310,000 or so distinct CDR3 sequences, about a sixth being singletons. Many counts were recorded for this clonotype. Sequenced material: PBMCs. The chain links TRBV7-3 to TRBJ2-7, with D unresolved. The clonotype was recovered from a human donor in good health (CMV status not recorded). Some clones in this sample may be carry-over from other donors' samples. CDR3 coding DNA: TGTGCCAGCAGCTTAGCGGAATCCTACGAGCAGTACTTC. This translates into CASSLAESYEQYF.